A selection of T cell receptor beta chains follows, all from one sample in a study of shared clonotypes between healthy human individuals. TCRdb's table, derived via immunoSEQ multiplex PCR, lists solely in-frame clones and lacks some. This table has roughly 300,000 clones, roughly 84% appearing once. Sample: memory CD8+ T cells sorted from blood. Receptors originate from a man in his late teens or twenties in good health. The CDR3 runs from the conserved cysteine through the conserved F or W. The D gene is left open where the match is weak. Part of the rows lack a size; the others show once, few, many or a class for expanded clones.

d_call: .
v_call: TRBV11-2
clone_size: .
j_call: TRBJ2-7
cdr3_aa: CASSLTTEYEQYF
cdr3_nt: TGTGCCAGCAGCCTTACCACCGAATACGAGCAGTACTTC

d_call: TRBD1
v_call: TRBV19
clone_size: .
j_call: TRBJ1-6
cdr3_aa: CASSKDREIHF
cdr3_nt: TGTGCCAGTAGTAAGGACAGGGAGATCCACTTT

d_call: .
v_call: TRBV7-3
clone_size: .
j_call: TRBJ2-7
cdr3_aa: CASSSRGGISYEQYF
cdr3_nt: TGTGCCAGCAGCTCCCGTGGGGGGATCTCCTACGAGCAGTACTTC

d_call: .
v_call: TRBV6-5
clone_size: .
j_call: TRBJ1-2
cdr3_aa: CASRTLDRYGYTF
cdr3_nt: TGTGCCAGCAGGACGTTGGACCGCTATGGCTACACCTTC

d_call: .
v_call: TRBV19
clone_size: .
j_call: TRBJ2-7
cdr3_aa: CASSIDGAYEQYF
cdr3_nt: TGTGCCAGTAGTATCGACGGAGCCTACGAGCAGTACTTC

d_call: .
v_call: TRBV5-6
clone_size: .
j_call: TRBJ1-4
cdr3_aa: CASSFGTGGEKLFF
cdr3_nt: TGTGCCAGCAGCTTCGGGACCGGCGGTGAAAAACTGTTTTTT

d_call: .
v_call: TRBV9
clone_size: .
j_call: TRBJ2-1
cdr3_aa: CASSGTGVEQFF
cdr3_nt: TGTGCCAGCAGCGGGACGGGGGTTGAGCAGTTCTTC

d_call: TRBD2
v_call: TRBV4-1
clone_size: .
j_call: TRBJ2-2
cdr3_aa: CASSPTSGVNTGELFF
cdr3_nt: TGCGCCAGCAGTCCTACTAGCGGGGTGAACACCGGGGAGCTGTTTTTT

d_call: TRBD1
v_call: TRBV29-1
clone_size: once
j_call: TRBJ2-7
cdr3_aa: CSVQGADRGYEQYF
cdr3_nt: TGCAGCGTTCAGGGGGCGGACAGGGGATACGAGCAGTACTTC

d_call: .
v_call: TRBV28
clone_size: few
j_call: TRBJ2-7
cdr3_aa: CASTRGPGSEQYF
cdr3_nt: TGTGCCAGCACCCGAGGACCGGGATCGGAGCAGTACTTC

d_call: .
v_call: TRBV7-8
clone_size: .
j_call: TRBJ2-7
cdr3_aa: CASSPLGRGYEQYF
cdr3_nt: TGTGCCAGCAGCCCCCTGGGCAGGGGCTACGAGCAGTACTTC

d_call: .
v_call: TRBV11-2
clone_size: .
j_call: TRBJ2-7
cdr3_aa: CASSLGANEQYF
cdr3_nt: TGTGCCAGCAGCTTAGGAGCGAACGAGCAGTACTTC

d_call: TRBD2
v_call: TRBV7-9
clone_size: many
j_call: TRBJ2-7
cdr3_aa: CASSLPGLGVRGLEQYF
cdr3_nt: TGTGCCAGCAGCTTACCGGGACTAGGGGTCCGGGGTCTCGAGCAGTACTTC

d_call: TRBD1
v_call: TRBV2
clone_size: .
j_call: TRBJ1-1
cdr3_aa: CASRSTGGGYTEAFF
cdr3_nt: TGTGCCAGCAGGTCGACAGGGGGCGGATACACTGAAGCTTTCTTT

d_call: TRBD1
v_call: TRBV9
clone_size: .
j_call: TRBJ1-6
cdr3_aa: CASSVAGTGGSPLHF
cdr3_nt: TGTGCCAGCAGCGTCGCCGGGACAGGGGGATCACCCCTCCACTTT

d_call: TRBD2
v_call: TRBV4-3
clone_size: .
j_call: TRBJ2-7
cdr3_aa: CASSQNSGRVFGEQYF
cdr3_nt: TGCGCCAGCAGCCAGAATAGCGGGAGAGTCTTCGGCGAGCAGTACTTC

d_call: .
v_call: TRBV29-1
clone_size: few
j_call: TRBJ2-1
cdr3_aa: CSVDFLPAGINEQFF
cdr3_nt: TGCAGCGTTGACTTTTTACCGGCGGGGATAAATGAGCAGTTCTTC

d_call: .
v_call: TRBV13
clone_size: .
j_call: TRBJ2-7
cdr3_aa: CASSLGRSEYEQYF
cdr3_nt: TGTGCCAGCAGCTTAGGGAGGTCTGAATACGAGCAGTACTTC

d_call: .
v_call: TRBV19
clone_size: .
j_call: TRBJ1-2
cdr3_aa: CASRDRGPGDYGYTF
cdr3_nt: TGTGCCAGCCGAGACAGAGGCCCGGGGGACTATGGCTACACCTTC

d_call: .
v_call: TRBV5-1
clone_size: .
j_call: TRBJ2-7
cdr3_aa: CASTLTGEQYF
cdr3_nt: TGCGCCAGCACCCTCACCGGCGAGCAGTACTTC

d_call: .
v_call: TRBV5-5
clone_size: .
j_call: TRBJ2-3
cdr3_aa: CASRAIDLVLADTQYF
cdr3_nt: TGTGCCAGCAGAGCCATTGACCTAGTGCTTGCAGATACGCAGTATTTT

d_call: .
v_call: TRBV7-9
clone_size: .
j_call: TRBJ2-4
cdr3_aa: CASSSEQGTLGGRDIQYF
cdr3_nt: TGTGCCAGCAGCTCTGAACAAGGGACCCTCGGGGGAAGGGACATTCAGTACTTC

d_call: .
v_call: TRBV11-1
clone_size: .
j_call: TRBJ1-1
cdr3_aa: CASSLNRPRGFYTEAFF
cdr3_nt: TGTGCCAGCAGCTTAAACCGACCCAGGGGTTTCTACACTGAAGCTTTCTTT

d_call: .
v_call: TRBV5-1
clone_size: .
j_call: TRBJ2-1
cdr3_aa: CASRVSTEQFF
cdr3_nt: TGCGCCAGCCGGGTGAGCACTGAGCAGTTCTTC

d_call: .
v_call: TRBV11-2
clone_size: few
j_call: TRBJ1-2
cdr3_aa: CASSAGRAGGYTF
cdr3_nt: TGTGCCAGCAGCGCCGGTAGGGCGGGTGGCTACACCTTC

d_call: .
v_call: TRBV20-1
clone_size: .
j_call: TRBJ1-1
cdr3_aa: CSARRNTEAFF
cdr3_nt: TGCAGTGCTAGAAGAAACACTGAAGCTTTCTTT

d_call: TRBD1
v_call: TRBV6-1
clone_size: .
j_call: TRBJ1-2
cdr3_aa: CASSEAPGQGAIGYTF
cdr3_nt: TGTGCCAGCAGTGAAGCCCCGGGACAGGGGGCTATCGGCTACACCTTC

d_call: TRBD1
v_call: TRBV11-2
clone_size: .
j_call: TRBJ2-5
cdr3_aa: CASSPPTGGVETQYF
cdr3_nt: TGTGCCAGCAGCCCACCAACAGGGGGCGTAGAGACCCAGTACTTC

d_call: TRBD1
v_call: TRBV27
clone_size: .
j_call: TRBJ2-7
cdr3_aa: CASSIFPGGSYEQYF
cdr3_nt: TGTGCCAGCAGTATATTCCCAGGGGGTAGTTACGAGCAGTACTTC